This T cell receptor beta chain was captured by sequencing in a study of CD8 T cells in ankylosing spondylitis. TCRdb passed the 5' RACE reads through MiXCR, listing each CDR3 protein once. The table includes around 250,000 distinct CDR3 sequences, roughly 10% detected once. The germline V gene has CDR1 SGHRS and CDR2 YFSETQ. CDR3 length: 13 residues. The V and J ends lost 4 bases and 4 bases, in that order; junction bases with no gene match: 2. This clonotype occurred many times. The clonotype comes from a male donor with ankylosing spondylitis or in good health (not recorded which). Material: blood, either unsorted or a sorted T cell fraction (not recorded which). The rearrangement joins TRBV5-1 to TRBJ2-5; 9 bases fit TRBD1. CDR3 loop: CASSRTGVETQYF. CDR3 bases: TGCGCCAGCAGCAGGACAGGGGTAGAGACCCAGTACTTC.